Listed here is a single TCR beta chain. This clone was seen a few times. Its antigen has not been determined. Qualities for individual bases were not recorded, and no much larger clone is one base off. The sample is drawn from a study of cytotoxic CD8 clonotypes in ibrutinib-treated CLL (dated by TCRdb to 2020 to 2023). The study in broad terms: The cohort had about a dozen relapsed/refractory and more than 14 treatment-naive patients; some 17 were IGHV unmutated. The response samples were drawn at a median of 12 months into treatment, with a range of roughly 6 to 40 months. On average, each sample yielded about 250,000 productive templates and about 100,000 productive rearrangements. All remission and progressive disease samples were collected while patients were still receiving ibrutinib. Responses were partial in around 25 patients and complete in 2; after median roughly 69 months follow-up, about 14 stayed in remission and roughly twelve progressed. Of the 80 to 95 participants in the trial, about two dozen had longitudinal samples available. Cryopreserved peripheral blood mononuclear cells were collected before treatment, at response, and at either disease progression or sustained remission.

From the cysteine up to the phenylalanine, the CDR3 has a length of 14 residues. The only DNA kept is the CDR3, 42 bases in frame from the first base. After removal of 3 bases from V and 6 bases from J, the junction retains 3 bases not matched to a gene. The germline V gene specifies MNHNS as CDR1 and SASEGT as CDR2. For TCR beta library preparation, 1.5 to 2 micrograms of genomic DNA were extracted from the cryopreserved PBMCs. Longitudinal blood samples from CLL patients receiving ibrutinib monotherapy were subjected to high-throughput TCR beta sequencing. Patients were enrolled in a phase 2 open-label single-center ibrutinib monotherapy trial. On a MiSeq, deep resolution sequencing aimed for a depth between 1 in 1 million and 1 in 200,000 T cells, with each clonotype covered about 9.9x on average. The immunoSEQ hsTCRB Kit was used to generate TCR beta libraries. The authors' pipeline ran thus. ImmunoSEQ Data Assistant and ImmunoSEQ Analyzer were used for data analysis, and V, D and J genes were assigned according to IMGT definitions. Clonality, with values ranging from 0 to 1, was calculated as one minus the normalized Shannon entropy of productive rearrangement frequencies. Only overrepresented clonotypes making up at least 0.05% of each patient's repertoire were included in the public clonotype analysis. Thirteen age-matched healthy donor repertoires from immuneACCESS were used as controls for clonality. Imported from immuneACCESS, the table was reduced by TCRdb to in-frame sequences with V and J called. These copies leave out some clones; in studies compared against another copy, an unresolved V gene accounts for under half, and the cause of the remainder is not known. V and J calls and clone size are those listed in that table; D and trimming were worked out from the DNA. The sample table holds around 330,000 clones, of which about 64% were seen once. Clones ranked in the top ten supply around 6.6% of the sample.

Results the study describes overall, beyond this receptor: Clonality increased at ibrutinib response, stayed stable in sustained remission, and fell back toward baseline at progression. Public clonotypes were rare and either shrank or stayed stable during treatment, and the rise in clonality at ibrutinib response reflected expansion of private clonotypes. Sampling times were not matched between sustained-remission and progressing patients, and lymph node repertoires were not studied. Baseline clonality was found to be higher than that of age-matched healthy donors and was strongly correlated with circulating CD8+ T-cell counts.

The TCR comes from a human donor with chronic lymphocytic leukemia. This material consisted of PBMCs, taken after 36 months of ibrutinib treatment. The chain employs TRBV6-1 and TRBJ1-4; 8 junctional bases match TRBD1. Here is the DNA: TGTGCCAGCAGTGAGGACAGGGAGGATGAAAAACTGTTTTTT. Its protein product is CASSEDREDEKLFF.